The clone carrying this T cell receptor (beta chain) was seen just once. The antigen remains undetermined. The data stem from a study of OX40 agonist ivuxolimab in advanced cancers. Produced via immunoSEQ multiplex PCR; TCRdb's table is partial and in-frame only. The sample holds approximately 49,000 clones, roughly 84% seen once. V lost 8 bases, J lost 4 bases, and 8 bases lay in between. Germline CDR1 is MNHNS and CDR2 is SASEGT. This CDR3 spans 11 amino acids. Study-wide results and limits: Some of the nonresponding patients also showed low levels of normalized T-cell clonal expansion.

The source material was CD4+ or CD8+ T cells sorted from blood, sampled in a trial of the OX40 agonist ivuxolimab. V and J are TRBV6-1 and TRBJ2-5; D gene ambiguous. The receptor was isolated from an adult with an advanced solid tumor such as melanoma, head and neck, liver or kidney cancer. The CDR3 coding sequence is TGTGCCAGCTTGGGGTTAGAGACCCAGTACTTC. Protein product: CASLGLETQYF.